These T cell receptor beta chains were read from a single sample in a study of blood T cells in healthy people across ages. TCRdb fed the 5' RACE reads into MiXCR, producing one record per CDR3 protein. The sample comprises roughly 1,300,000 distinct CDR3 sequences, approximately 60% of which are singletons, and 6.5% to 8.5% rests with the top ten. Sequenced sample: blood. All receptors come from a man younger than 35 in good health. Both conserved end residues are part of each CDR3. The order of the fields is J gene, V gene, clone size, D gene, CDR3 DNA, CDR3 protein. D genes are given only for firm matches. For some rows the clone size is stated as once, few or many, or as a class when expanded; others skip it.

j_call: TRBJ2-7; v_call: TRBV20-1; clone_size: NA; d_call: NA; cdr3_nt: TGCAGTGCTAGTAGGCTTGACGCCGCGGACTACGAGCAGTACTTC; cdr3_aa: CSASRLDAADYEQYF
j_call: TRBJ2-1; v_call: TRBV27; clone_size: few; d_call: NA; cdr3_nt: TGTGCCAGCAGTTTGATGGATAGCTCATACAATGAGCAGTTCTTC; cdr3_aa: CASSLMDSSYNEQFF
j_call: TRBJ1-2; v_call: TRBV4-1; clone_size: NA; d_call: NA; cdr3_nt: TGCGCCAGCAGCCTTCACGACAGGATTTACTCTAACTATGGCTACACCTTC; cdr3_aa: CASSLHDRIYSNYGYTF
j_call: TRBJ2-4; v_call: TRBV20-1; clone_size: NA; d_call: TRBD1; cdr3_nt: TGCAGTGCGCAGGGGGCCGGGGACATTCAGTACTTC; cdr3_aa: CSAQGAGDIQYF
j_call: TRBJ2-5; v_call: TRBV5-1; clone_size: NA; d_call: TRBD1; cdr3_nt: TGCGCCAGCAGCTATCAGGGGGCACTTGAGGAGACCCAGTACTTC; cdr3_aa: CASSYQGALEETQYF
j_call: TRBJ2-1; v_call: TRBV20-1; clone_size: once; d_call: TRBD2; cdr3_nt: TGCAGTGCTAGAGGACTAGCGTCCTACAATGAGCAGTTCTTC; cdr3_aa: CSARGLASYNEQFF
j_call: TRBJ2-7; v_call: TRBV28; clone_size: NA; d_call: TRBD2; cdr3_nt: TGTGCCAGCAGTTTATGGGGGACTAGTTCCTACGAGCAGTACTTC; cdr3_aa: CASSLWGTSSYEQYF
j_call: TRBJ2-7; v_call: TRBV4-3; clone_size: NA; d_call: TRBD2; cdr3_nt: TGCGCCAGCAGCCAACTACTAGCGGGGACCTACGAGCAGTACTTC; cdr3_aa: CASSQLLAGTYEQYF
j_call: TRBJ2-5; v_call: TRBV12-3/TRBV12-4; clone_size: NA; d_call: NA; cdr3_nt: TGTGCCACCCAGCCAGGGCCGGAGCAAGAGACCCAGTACTTC; cdr3_aa: CATQPGPEQETQYF
j_call: TRBJ1-4; v_call: TRBV12-3/TRBV12-4; clone_size: NA; d_call: TRBD1; cdr3_nt: TGTGCCAGCAGTTTTCGGGCAGGGGGCTTTGAAAAACTGTTTTTT; cdr3_aa: CASSFRAGGFEKLFF
j_call: TRBJ2-3; v_call: TRBV7-2; clone_size: few; d_call: NA; cdr3_nt: TGTGCCAGCAGCTTAAGTCAGCGGGGCACAGATACGCAGTATTTT; cdr3_aa: CASSLSQRGTDTQYF
j_call: TRBJ1-1; v_call: TRBV20-1; clone_size: NA; d_call: NA; cdr3_nt: TGCAGTGCTAAACAGGAATTGAACACTGAAGCTTTCTTT; cdr3_aa: CSAKQELNTEAFF
j_call: TRBJ2-7; v_call: TRBV28; clone_size: NA; d_call: TRBD1; cdr3_nt: TGTGCCAGCAGTTTAACACAGGGGAGCGAGCAGTACTTC; cdr3_aa: CASSLTQGSEQYF
j_call: TRBJ2-1; v_call: TRBV6-2/TRBV6-3; clone_size: NA; d_call: TRBD2; cdr3_nt: TGTGCCAGCAGTTACTCGAAGCGGGGGGACTGCAATGAGCAGTTCTTC; cdr3_aa: CASSYSKRGDCNEQFF
j_call: TRBJ2-7; v_call: TRBV4-1; clone_size: once; d_call: NA; cdr3_nt: TGCGCCAGCAGCCAAGAACGGCCTTCCTACGAGCAGTACTTC; cdr3_aa: CASSQERPSYEQYF
j_call: TRBJ2-1; v_call: TRBV9; clone_size: NA; d_call: NA; cdr3_nt: TGTGCCAGCAGCGTAGGGATTAAGTACAATGAGCAGTTCTTC; cdr3_aa: CASSVGIKYNEQFF
j_call: TRBJ2-5; v_call: TRBV9; clone_size: NA; d_call: NA; cdr3_nt: TGTGCCAGCATGGTTGGGAGCTTGGGAAGTGGGACCCAGTACTTC; cdr3_aa: CASMVGSLGSGTQYF
j_call: TRBJ2-5; v_call: TRBV20-1; clone_size: NA; d_call: TRBD1; cdr3_nt: TGCAGTGCTCCCGGACAGGGATTAGGCCAAGAGACCCAGTACTTC; cdr3_aa: CSAPGQGLGQETQYF
j_call: TRBJ2-7; v_call: TRBV10-3; clone_size: NA; d_call: NA; cdr3_nt: TGTGCCATCAGTGAGTCGGGTCGGGGTTCAAACTACGAGCAGTACTTC; cdr3_aa: CAISESGRGSNYEQYF
j_call: TRBJ2-7; v_call: TRBV30; clone_size: NA; d_call: TRBD1; cdr3_nt: TGTGCCTGGAGTGATTTCTTCCCGGGACAGGGGGACGAGCAGTACTTC; cdr3_aa: CAWSDFFPGQGDEQYF
j_call: TRBJ2-1; v_call: TRBV2; clone_size: NA; d_call: TRBD1; cdr3_nt: TGTGCCAGCAGTGAGGCCCACAGGGGGCTCACCTACAATGAGCAGTTCTTC; cdr3_aa: CASSEAHRGLTYNEQFF
j_call: TRBJ2-5; v_call: TRBV10-2; clone_size: NA; d_call: NA; cdr3_nt: TGCGCCAGCAGTTCCGCCACGAAGGGGGCCCAGTACTTC; cdr3_aa: CASSSATKGAQYF
j_call: TRBJ1-2; v_call: TRBV5-5; clone_size: NA; d_call: NA; cdr3_nt: TGTGCCAGCAGCTTCGGGCAGGGCGGTGTGTATGGCTACACCTTC; cdr3_aa: CASSFGQGGVYGYTF
j_call: TRBJ2-5; v_call: TRBV11-2; clone_size: few; d_call: TRBD2; cdr3_nt: TGTGCCAGCAGCTTAGAGGGCACTAGCGGGAGGATGGAGACCCAGTACTTC; cdr3_aa: CASSLEGTSGRMETQYF
j_call: TRBJ2-2; v_call: TRBV29-1; clone_size: NA; d_call: NA; cdr3_nt: TGCAGCGTTGCCCCGCAGCTCCATCAGGGCACCGGGGAGCTGTTTTTT; cdr3_aa: CSVAPQLHQGTGELFF
j_call: TRBJ2-7; v_call: TRBV5-1; clone_size: NA; d_call: NA; cdr3_nt: TGCGCCAGCAGAAGGGGCATCCTCTCCTACGAGCAGTACTTC; cdr3_aa: CASRRGILSYEQYF
j_call: TRBJ2-1; v_call: TRBV12-3/TRBV12-4; clone_size: few; d_call: NA; cdr3_nt: TGTGCCAGCAGTTTAGCGCTCGGGGTCAATGAGCAGTTCTTC; cdr3_aa: CASSLALGVNEQFF
j_call: TRBJ2-2; v_call: TRBV15; clone_size: few; d_call: NA; cdr3_nt: TGTGCCACCAGCCGGACTCTCGCGAACACCGGGGAGCTGTTTTTT; cdr3_aa: CATSRTLANTGELFF
j_call: TRBJ2-1; v_call: TRBV15; clone_size: once; d_call: NA; cdr3_nt: TGTGCCACCGGGGAAGCTGGCAGTTACAATGAGCAGTTCTTC; cdr3_aa: CATGEAGSYNEQFF
j_call: TRBJ2-3; v_call: TRBV6-1; clone_size: few; d_call: TRBD2; cdr3_nt: TGTGCCAGCAGTGCGGGACTAGCGGGAGGTTTGGGTACAGATACGCAGTATTTT; cdr3_aa: CASSAGLAGGLGTDTQYF
j_call: TRBJ2-7; v_call: TRBV27; clone_size: few; d_call: TRBD2; cdr3_nt: TGTGCCAGCAGTTTGGCCGGGACTAGCTTTTACGAGCAGTACTTC; cdr3_aa: CASSLAGTSFYEQYF
j_call: TRBJ2-7; v_call: TRBV4-3; clone_size: NA; d_call: NA; cdr3_nt: TGCGCCAGCAGCCCTACCGAGGACTCCTCCTACGAGCAGTACTTC; cdr3_aa: CASSPTEDSSYEQYF
j_call: TRBJ2-1; v_call: TRBV20-1; clone_size: NA; d_call: NA; cdr3_nt: TGCAGTGCTAGAGAGACAGGAAACTACAATGAGCAGTTCTTC; cdr3_aa: CSARETGNYNEQFF
j_call: TRBJ1-4; v_call: TRBV3-1; clone_size: NA; d_call: NA; cdr3_nt: TGTGCCAGCAGCCAACCGGGGGACAAAAAACTGTTTTTT; cdr3_aa: CASSQPGDKKLFF